What follows describes a single TCR beta chain. The CDR3 totals 18 residues. Germline V gives CDR1 SGHAT, CDR2 FQNNGV. Trimming stripped 4 bases from V and 1 base from J, with 20 bases between. The sample comes from a study of CD8 T cells in ankylosing spondylitis. TCRdb reprocessed the 5' RACE reads with MiXCR, giving one entry per CDR3 protein. The sample holds about 140,000 distinct CDR3 sequences, 8% to 9% seen once. Sequencing was carried out using synovial fluid, either unsorted or a sorted T cell fraction (not recorded which). The TCR sequence derives from a male donor with ankylosing spondylitis. The chain joins TRBV11-2 to TRBJ2-1; D not resolved. This CDR3 is CASSSSRLSRSSYNEQFF. DNA of the CDR3: TGTGCCAGCAGCTCTAGTAGACTTTCTCGGAGTTCCTACAATGAGCAGTTCTTC.